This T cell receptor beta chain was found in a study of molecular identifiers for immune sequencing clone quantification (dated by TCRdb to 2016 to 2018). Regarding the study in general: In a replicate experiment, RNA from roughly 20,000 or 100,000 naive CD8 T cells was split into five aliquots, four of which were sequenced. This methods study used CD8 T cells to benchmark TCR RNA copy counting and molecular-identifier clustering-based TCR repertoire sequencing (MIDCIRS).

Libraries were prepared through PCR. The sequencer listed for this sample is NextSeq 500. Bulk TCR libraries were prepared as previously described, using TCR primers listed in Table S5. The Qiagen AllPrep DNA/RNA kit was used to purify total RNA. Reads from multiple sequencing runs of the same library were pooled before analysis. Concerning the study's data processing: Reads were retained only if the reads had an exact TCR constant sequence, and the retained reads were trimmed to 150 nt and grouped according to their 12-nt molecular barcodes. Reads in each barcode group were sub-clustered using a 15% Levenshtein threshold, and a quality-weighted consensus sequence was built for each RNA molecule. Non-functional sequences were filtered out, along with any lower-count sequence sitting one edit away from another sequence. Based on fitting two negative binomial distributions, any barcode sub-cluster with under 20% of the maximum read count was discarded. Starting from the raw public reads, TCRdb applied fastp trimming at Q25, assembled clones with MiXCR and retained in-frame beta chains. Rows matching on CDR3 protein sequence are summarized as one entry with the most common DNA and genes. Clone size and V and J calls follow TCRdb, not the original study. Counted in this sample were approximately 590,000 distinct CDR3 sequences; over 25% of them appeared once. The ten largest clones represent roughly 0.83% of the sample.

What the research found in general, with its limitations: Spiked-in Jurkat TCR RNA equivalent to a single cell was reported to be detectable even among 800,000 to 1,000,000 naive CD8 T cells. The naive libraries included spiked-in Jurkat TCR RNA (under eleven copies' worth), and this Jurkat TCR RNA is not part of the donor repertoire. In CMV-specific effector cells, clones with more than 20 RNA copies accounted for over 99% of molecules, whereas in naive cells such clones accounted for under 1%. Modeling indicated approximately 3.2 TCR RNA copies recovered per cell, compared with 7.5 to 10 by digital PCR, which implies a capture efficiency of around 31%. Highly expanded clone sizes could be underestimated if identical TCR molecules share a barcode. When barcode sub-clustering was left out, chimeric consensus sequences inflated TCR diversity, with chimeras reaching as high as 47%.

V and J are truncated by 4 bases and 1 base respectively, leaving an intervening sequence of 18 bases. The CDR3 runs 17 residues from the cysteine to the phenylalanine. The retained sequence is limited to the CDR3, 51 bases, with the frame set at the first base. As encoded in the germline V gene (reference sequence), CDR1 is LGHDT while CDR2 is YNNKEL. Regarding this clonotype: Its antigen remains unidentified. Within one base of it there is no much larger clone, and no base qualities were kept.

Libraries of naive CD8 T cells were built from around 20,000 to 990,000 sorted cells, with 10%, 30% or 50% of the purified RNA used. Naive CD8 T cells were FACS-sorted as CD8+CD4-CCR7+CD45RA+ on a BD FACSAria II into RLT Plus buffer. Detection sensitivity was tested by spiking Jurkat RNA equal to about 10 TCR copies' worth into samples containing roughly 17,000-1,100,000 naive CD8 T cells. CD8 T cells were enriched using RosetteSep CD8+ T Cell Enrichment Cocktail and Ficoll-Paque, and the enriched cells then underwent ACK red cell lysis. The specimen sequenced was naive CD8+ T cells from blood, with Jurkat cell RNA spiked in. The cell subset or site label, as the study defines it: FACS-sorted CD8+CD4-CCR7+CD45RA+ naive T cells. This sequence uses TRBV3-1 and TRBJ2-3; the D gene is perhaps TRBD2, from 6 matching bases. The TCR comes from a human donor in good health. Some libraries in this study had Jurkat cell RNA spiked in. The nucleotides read TGTGCCAGCAGCCCCTTAGCTAGGACTATAGGCACAGATACGCAGTATTTT. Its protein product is CASSPLARTIGTDTQYF.